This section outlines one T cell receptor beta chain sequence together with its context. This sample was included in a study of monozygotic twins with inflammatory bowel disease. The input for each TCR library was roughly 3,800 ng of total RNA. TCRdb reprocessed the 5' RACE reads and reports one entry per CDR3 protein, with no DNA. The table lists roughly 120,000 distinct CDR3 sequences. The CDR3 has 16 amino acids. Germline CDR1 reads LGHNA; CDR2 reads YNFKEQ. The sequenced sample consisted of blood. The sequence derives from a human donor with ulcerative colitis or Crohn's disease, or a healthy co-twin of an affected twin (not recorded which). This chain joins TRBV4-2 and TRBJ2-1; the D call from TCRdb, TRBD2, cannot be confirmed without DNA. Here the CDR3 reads CASSQDTREWANEQFF.